The 32 T cell receptor beta chains below come from one sample, sequenced in a study of beta chain features in type 1 diabetes. General study results and limits: A moderate, significant TCRB CDR3 shortening appeared in type 1 diabetes across four CD4+ subsets.

What these receptors recognize is not known. The sequenced template was cDNA made from the entire isolated RNA. Produced via immunoSEQ multiplex PCR; TCRdb's table is partial and in-frame only. Counted here are 600,000 to 700,000 clones, around 12% occurring once; the ten biggest clones make up 0.095% to 0.15%. Sequencing was performed on naive CD4+ T cells from blood. The origin of the receptors is a young man with type 1 diabetes.

The table lists this clone with a few counts. The genes are TRBV29-1 and TRBJ1-2; 9 bases fit TRBD1. The CDR3 spans 11 residues. Germline CDR1 is SQVTM and CDR2 is ANQGSEA. Unmatched junction bases numbered 3, after V lost 7 bases and J lost 6 bases. The CDR3 is CSGRQGDGYTF. DNA of the CDR3: TGCAGCGGTCGACAGGGGGATGGCTACACCTTC.

This chain connects TRBV28 to TRBJ2-6, with a tentative D call TRBD2 (5 bases). The V end was cut by 4 bases, the J end by 2 bases, with 15 bases between. From germline, CDR1 is MDHEN and CDR2 SYDVKM. This CDR3 spans 17 amino acids. The CDR3 spells CASSSSYEGAGANVLTF. The CDR3 nucleotides read TGTGCCAGCAGTTCTTCCTACGAGGGTGCTGGGGCCAACGTCCTGACTTTC.

The rearrangement uses TRBV11-2 and TRBJ2-3; D assignment may be TRBD1 or TRBD2 (5 bases each). CDR3 size: 16 residues. Trimming stripped 2 bases from V and 2 bases from J, with 14 bases between. Germline assignment: CDR1 SGHAT and CDR2 FQNNGV. CDR3 sequence reads: CASSLRARGFTDTQYF. In DNA form, the CDR3 reads TGTGCCAGCAGCTTAAGGGCGAGGGGTTTCACAGATACGCAGTATTTT.

The chain is built from TRBV6-6 and TRBJ1-2; D gene ambiguous. The CDR3 is 14 residues long. CDR1 MNHNY and CDR2 SVGAGI come from the germline V gene (reference sequence). Trimming stripped 6 bases from V and 1 base from J, with 12 bases between. The CDR3 loop reads CASRNPTDNYGYTF. CDR3 nucleotide sequence: TGTGCCAGCAGAAACCCGACGGATAACTATGGCTACACCTTC.

This chain joins TRBV11-2 and TRBJ1-2, with D perhaps matching TRBD1 (5 bases). Germline lookup yields CDR1 SGHAT and CDR2 FQNNGV. Trimming took 5 bases from V and 3 from J, leaving 13 bases between them. The CDR3 runs 14 residues. CDR3 loop: CASSPTGGDYGYTF. For the CDR3, the DNA is TGTGCCAGCAGCCCCACCGGGGGGGACTATGGCTACACCTTC.

This clone was seen a handful of times. The chain recombines TRBV9 with TRBJ2-1; 10 nucleotides agree with TRBD2. CDR1 and CDR2 from the germline V gene are SGDLS and YYNGEE. This CDR3 region has 17 residues. The ends lost 0 bases at V and 3 bases at J; junction bases unmatched: 6. In DNA, the CDR3 is TGTGCCAGCAGCGTAGGGGCTAGCGGGGGAATCTACAATGAGCAGTTCTTC. Its protein is CASSVGASGGIYNEQFF.

The chain recombines TRBV9 with TRBJ1-2; TRBD1 aligns across 9 bases. The CDR3 consists of 16 residues. CDR1 and CDR2 from the germline V gene are SGDLS and YYNGEE. After removal of 1 base from V and 1 base from J, the junction contained 5 bases not matched to a gene. CDR3 residues: CASSVSPGQGNYGYTF. For the CDR3, the DNA is TGTGCCAGCAGCGTATCTCCGGGACAGGGTAACTATGGCTACACCTTC.

The V and J genes are TRBV5-8 and TRBJ1-5; D is undetermined. Trimming took off 1 base at V and 1 base at J, with 6 bases between the two ends. The germline gives CDR1 SGHTS, CDR2 YDEGEE. The CDR3 is made up of 14 amino acids. The CDR3 nucleotides read TGTGCCAGCAGCTTGAGACGGAGCAATCAGCCCCAGCATTTT. It codes for CASSLRRSNQPQHF.

This clone was detected a few times. V usage is TRBV4-2 and J usage is TRBJ2-3; 10 nucleotides align to TRBD2. With 4 bases clipped from V and 5 bases from J, the junction kept 6 bases outside the gene matches. Germline loops: CDR1 LGHNA, CDR2 YNFKEQ. The CDR3 runs 15 residues. The CDR3 reads CASSPSSGGRDTQYF. The CDR3, as DNA: TGTGCCAGCAGCCCCAGTAGCGGGGGGAGAGATACGCAGTATTTT.

The J gene is TRBJ1-5, the V gene TRBV2, with 7 positions matching TRBD1. J lost 6 bases, V lost 5 bases, and 10 bases had no gene match. Looked up from germline, CDR1 is SNHLY and CDR2 is FYNNEI. This CDR3 is built from 15 residues. This CDR3 reads CASSKQGQHSQPQHF. CDR3 nucleotide sequence: TGTGCCAGCAGTAAACAGGGGCAGCATAGTCAGCCCCAGCATTTT.

The genes are TRBV7-2 and TRBJ1-4, with D maybe TRBD1 (6 bases). The germline V and J ends were trimmed by 5 bases and 4 bases, with 11 bases remaining between them. In germline, CDR1 is SGHTA, CDR2 FQGNSA. The CDR3 runs to 14 residues. CDR3 amino acids: CASSVQGNNEKLFF. As DNA, the CDR3 is TGTGCCAGCAGCGTACAGGGTAATAATGAAAAACTGTTTTTT.

In its sample, this clone was seen many times. V is TRBV9 and J is TRBJ2-5; no reliable D call. The CDR3 contains 13 residues. The V end lost 4 bases, the J end lost 5 bases, and 12 bases lay between the germline ends. Germline V gene data show CDR1 as SGDLS and CDR2 as YYNGEE. CDR3 in amino acids: CASSLRPGETQYF. The CDR3, as DNA: TGTGCCAGCAGCCTGAGACCCGGGGAGACCCAGTACTTC.

This clone was seen a handful of times. The chain links TRBV5-6 to TRBJ2-6; 7 bases align to TRBD1. Germline V lookup: CDR1 SGHDT, CDR2 YYEEEE. V shed 4 bases, J shed 2 bases, and the junction held 6 bases outside the gene matches. The CDR3 is made up of 16 amino acids. The CDR3 here is CASSKTGRTGANVLTF. The CDR3 coding sequence is TGTGCCAGCAGCAAGACAGGGCGTACTGGGGCCAACGTCCTGACTTTC.

This clone showed up just a few times. The V gene is TRBV6-5, the J gene TRBJ2-5, with D unresolved. Looked up from germline, CDR1 is MNHEY and CDR2 is SVGAGI. The CDR3 runs to 14 residues. Trimming removed 8 bases from V and 3 bases from J, with 16 bases in between. The CDR3 region has the DNA TGTGCCAGCTGCCGGAGTTCGGCCGAAGAGACCCAGTACTTC. It is translated as CASCRSSAEETQYF.

This clone came up a few times. The gene calls are TRBV7-2 and TRBJ2-3, with TRBD2 matching over 8 bases. This CDR3 has 16 amino acids. With 3 bases clipped from V and 4 bases from J, the junction kept 9 bases outside the gene matches. Germline V gene lookup returns CDR1 SGHTA and CDR2 FQGNSA. For the CDR3, the DNA is TGTGCCAGCAGCTTCCGAGCGGGGGATCTCCCAGATACGCAGTATTTT. Its protein product is CASSFRAGDLPDTQYF.

This clone was recorded a few times. The rearrangement links TRBV9 to TRBJ1-5, with unresolved D. Germline assignment: CDR1 SGDLS and CDR2 YYNGEE. CDR3 size: 13 residues. With 4 bases removed from V and 4 bases from J, the gap between germline ends came to 9 bases. CDR3 amino acids: CASSSSLNQPQHF. For the CDR3, the DNA is TGTGCCAGCAGCTCCTCATTAAATCAGCCCCAGCATTTT.

In the case of this clone: Other DNA sequences of this sample code for an identical CDR3. The J gene is TRBJ2-5, the V gene TRBV13; TRBD1 matches at 8 bases. The CDR3 is 14 residues long. With V trimmed by 5 bases and J by 2 bases, 4 bases remained unmatched. Germline V gene data show CDR1 as PRHDT and CDR2 as FYEKMQ (reference sequence). The CDR3 bases are TGTGCCAGCAGCCTCAACAGGGGGCAAGAGACCCAGTACTTC. The encoded protein is CASSLNRGQETQYF.

V and J are TRBV5-1 and TRBJ2-5; the match to TRBD1 covers 8 bases. V shed 2 bases and J 4 bases; nucleotides not matched to a gene: 7. The CDR3 loop spans 15 amino acids. CDR1 is SGHRS and CDR2 is YFSETQ in the germline V gene. Here the CDR3 DNA reads TGCGCCAGCAGCTTTCAGGGGGCTGGTGGAGAGACCCAGTACTTC. It yields the protein CASSFQGAGGETQYF.

V and J are TRBV10-3 and TRBJ1-2; 9 bases agree with TRBD1. Looked up from germline, CDR1 is ENHRY and CDR2 is SYGVKD. This CDR3 comprises 15 residues. V was pared by 1 base and J by 6 bases, with 6 bases of the junction left unmatched. CDR3 loop: CAISELSDRGHGYTF. CDR3 DNA: TGTGCCATCAGTGAGTTATCGGACAGGGGTCATGGCTACACCTTC.

This clone was observed a few times. At one of its ends the junction is not consistent with the germline gene, which may arise from a read error. The rearrangement links TRBV11-2 to TRBJ2-7, with 7 bases matching TRBD1. Germline values: CDR1 SGHAT, CDR2 FQNNGV. The CDR3 covers 13 residues. CDR3 protein: CASSLDGNGQAFF. The CDR3 DNA reads as TGTGCCAGCAGCTTAGATGGGAACGGACAGGCCTTCTTC. The full variable domain, rest sourced from reference TRBV11-2 and TRBJ2-7, is EAGVAQSPRYKIIEKRQSVAFWCNPISGHATLYWYQQILGQGPKLLIQFQNNGVVDDSQLPKDRFSAERLKGVDSTLKIQPAKLEDSAVYLCASSLDGNGQAFFGPGTRLTVT.

The genes are TRBV7-2 and TRBJ2-3; weak D call: TRBD2 (5 bases). V was shortened by 2 bases and J by 0 bases, with 15 bases between the two germline ends. The CDR3 has 17 residues. Germline V gives CDR1 SGHTA, CDR2 FQGNSA. The CDR3 DNA reads as TGTGCCAGCAGCTTACTTCGCGGGTCTGCTAGCACAGATACGCAGTATTTT. Translating it yields CASSLLRGSASTDTQYF.

V and J are TRBV4-3 and TRBJ2-2; possible D gene TRBD2, 5 bases. Trimming took 0 bases from V and 4 from J, leaving 6 bases between them. Germline loops: CDR1 LGHNA, CDR2 YSLEER. The CDR3 consists of 14 residues. As DNA, the CDR3 is TGCGCCAGCAGCCAAGACGGGGTCACCGGGGAGCTGTTTTTT. It codes for CASSQDGVTGELFF.

The chain links TRBV2 to TRBJ1-6; 11 bases are a match to TRBD1. The germline CDR1 and CDR2 sequences are SNHLY and FYNNEI. The CDR3 is 14 amino acids. J lost 11 bases, V lost 3 bases, and 3 bases had no gene match. CDR3 sequence: CASSEGTGGTPLHF. The DNA for the CDR3 is TGTGCCAGCAGTGAGGGGACAGGGGGGACACCCCTCCACTTT.

The chain links TRBV6-6 to TRBJ2-1; 9 nucleotides line up with TRBD1. CDR1 and CDR2 from the germline V gene are MNHNY and SVGAGI (reference sequence). With V trimmed by 0 bases and J by 1 base, 1 base remained unmatched. The CDR3 is 16 amino acids. The CDR3 loop reads CASSYSGQGSYNEQFF. The CDR3, as DNA: TGTGCCAGCAGTTACTCGGGACAGGGTTCCTACAATGAGCAGTTCTTC.

V gene TRBV11-3 combines with J gene TRBJ2-1; 8 nucleotides agree with TRBD1. In germline, CDR1 is SGHNT, CDR2 YENEEA. The V and J ends lost 3 bases and 3 bases, in that order; junction bases with no gene match: 1. This CDR3 is built from 14 residues. The CDR3 protein is CASSLGTGYNEQFF. DNA of the CDR3: TGTGCCAGCAGCTTGGGGACAGGCTACAATGAGCAGTTCTTC. Full variable domain (remainder filled in from reference TRBV11-3 and TRBJ2-1): EAGVVQSPRYKIIEKKQPVAFWCNPISGHNTLYWYLQNLGQGPELLIRYENEEAVDDSQLPKDRFSAERLKGVDSTLKIQPAELGDSAVYLCASSLGTGYNEQFFGPGTRLTVL.

In this sample, this clone turned up a few times. CDR3 nucleotides: TGTGCCAGCAGTTTAAGTAGCGGGGGGGCCCGGACAGATACGCAGTATTTT. It codes for CASSLSSGGARTDTQYF. This chain uses TRBV28 with TRBJ2-3, with 11 bases fitting TRBD2. The CDR3 is made up of 17 amino acids. J was trimmed by 3 bases and V by 2 bases; bases with no gene match: 7. CDR1 is MDHEN, CDR2 SYDVKM, per germline.

In its sample, this clone was seen a few times. V is TRBV11-2 and J is TRBJ1-3; D remains ambiguous. The germline V gene encodes CDR1 SGHAT and CDR2 FQNNGV. The CDR3 totals 16 residues. The ends were cut back, 1 base at V and 0 bases at J, with 10 bases in the middle. In DNA, the CDR3 is TGTGCCAGCAGCTTAGTATTGCACCACTCTGGAAACACCATATATTTT. The encoded protein is CASSLVLHHSGNTIYF.

J is TRBJ2-5 and V is TRBV5-1; no firm D call. Trimming cost V 3 bases and J 2 bases, with 11 bases left between them. The CDR3 sequence is 14 residues long. Germline V gene sequence: CDR1 SGHRS, CDR2 YFSETQ. CDR3 protein: CASSWSEVQETQYF. DNA for the CDR3: TGCGCCAGCAGCTGGTCAGAGGTACAAGAGACCCAGTACTTC.

This chain links TRBV6-5 with TRBJ2-4, with D unclear. Germline CDR1 reads MNHEY; CDR2 reads SVGAGI. V was trimmed by 0 bases and J by 0 bases, leaving 3 bases between them. This CDR3 has 14 residues. The CDR3, as DNA: TGTGCCAGCAGTTACTCCCTAGCCAAAAACATTCAGTACTTC. Residues: CASSYSLAKNIQYF.

The chain has TRBV9 and TRBJ1-1; D remains unclear. Germline V CDR1 and CDR2: SGDLS, YYNGEE. CDR3 length: 13 amino acids. Trimming cost V 0 bases and J 7 bases, with 10 bases left between them. The CDR3 DNA reads as TGTGCCAGCAGCGTAGTAAATGTCGGTGAAGCTTTCTTT. This translates into CASSVVNVGEAFF. Full variable domain (remainder filled in from reference TRBV9 and TRBJ1-1): DSGVTQTPKHLITATGQRVTLRCSPRSGDLSVYWYQQSLDQGLQFLIQYYNGEERAKGNILERFSAQQFPDLHSELNLSSLELGDSALYFCASSVVNVGEAFFGQGTRLTVV.

The chain employs TRBV4-1 and TRBJ2-3; D not certain. Germline lookup yields CDR1 MGHRA and CDR2 YSYEKL. V was clipped by 1 base and J by 0 bases, with 11 bases between them. There are 16 residues in the CDR3. The DNA for the CDR3 is TGCGCCAGCAGCCAAGTTAGGCTAGAAAGCACAGATACGCAGTATTTT. Its protein is CASSQVRLESTDTQYF.

This chain connects TRBV18 to TRBJ2-4; 15 nucleotides line up with TRBD2. Per the germline V gene, CDR1 is KGHSH and CDR2 is LQKENI. This CDR3 region has 19 residues. V lost 0 bases, J lost 0 bases, and 3 bases stayed unmatched. The CDR3 nucleotides are TGTGCCAGCTCACCACCGGGGACTAGCGGGGGGCTAGCCAAAAACATTCAGTACTTC. It translates to CASSPPGTSGGLAKNIQYF.